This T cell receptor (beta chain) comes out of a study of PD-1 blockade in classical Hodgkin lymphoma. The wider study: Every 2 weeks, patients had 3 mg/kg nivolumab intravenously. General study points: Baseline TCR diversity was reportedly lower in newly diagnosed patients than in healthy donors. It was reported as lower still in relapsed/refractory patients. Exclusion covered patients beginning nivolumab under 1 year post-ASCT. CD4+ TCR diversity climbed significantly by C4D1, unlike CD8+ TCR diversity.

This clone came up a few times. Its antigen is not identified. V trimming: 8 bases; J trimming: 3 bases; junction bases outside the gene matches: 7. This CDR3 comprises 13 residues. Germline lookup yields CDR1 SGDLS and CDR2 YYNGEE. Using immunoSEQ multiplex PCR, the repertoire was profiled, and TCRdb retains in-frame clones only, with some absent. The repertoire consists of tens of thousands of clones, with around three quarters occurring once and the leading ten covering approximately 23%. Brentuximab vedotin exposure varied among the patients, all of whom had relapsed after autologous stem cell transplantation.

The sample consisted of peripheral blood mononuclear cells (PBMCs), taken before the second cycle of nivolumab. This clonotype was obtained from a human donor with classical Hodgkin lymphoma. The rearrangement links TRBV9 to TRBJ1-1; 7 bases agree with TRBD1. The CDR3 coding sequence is TGTGCCAGAGGGGGCCAGGGGGACACTGAAGCTTTCTTT. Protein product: CARGGQGDTEAFF.